This entry is about one TCR beta chain. Its antigen is unknown. V lost 0 bases, J lost 3 bases, and 11 bases stayed unmatched. This CDR3 is built from 17 residues. From germline, CDR1 is SGHRS and CDR2 YFSETQ. The data belong to a study of blood T cells in healthy people across ages. Turning to the study itself: With template switching, about one barcoded beta molecule was captured per two T cells. The study's findings and limits: Naive T cell percentage showed a strong correlation with TCR beta diversity.

The second PCR ran about 7 to 12 cycles with a sample-barcoded 5' primer and J-beta primers. Via MiXCR, TCRdb re-called the 5' RACE reads, giving one row per CDR3 protein. The sample consists of about 590,000 distinct CDR3 sequences, about 30% of them appearing once. The draw of peripheral blood yielded approximately 10 milliliters from each donor. This chain joins TRBV5-1 and TRBJ1-2; 7 bases fit TRBD1. The origin of this receptor is a woman of 80 years or more in good health. The source material was blood. The CDR3 spells CASSLADRDEVDYGYTF. The CDR3 nucleotides are TGCGCCAGCAGCTTGGCCGACAGGGATGAGGTCGACTATGGCTACACCTTC.